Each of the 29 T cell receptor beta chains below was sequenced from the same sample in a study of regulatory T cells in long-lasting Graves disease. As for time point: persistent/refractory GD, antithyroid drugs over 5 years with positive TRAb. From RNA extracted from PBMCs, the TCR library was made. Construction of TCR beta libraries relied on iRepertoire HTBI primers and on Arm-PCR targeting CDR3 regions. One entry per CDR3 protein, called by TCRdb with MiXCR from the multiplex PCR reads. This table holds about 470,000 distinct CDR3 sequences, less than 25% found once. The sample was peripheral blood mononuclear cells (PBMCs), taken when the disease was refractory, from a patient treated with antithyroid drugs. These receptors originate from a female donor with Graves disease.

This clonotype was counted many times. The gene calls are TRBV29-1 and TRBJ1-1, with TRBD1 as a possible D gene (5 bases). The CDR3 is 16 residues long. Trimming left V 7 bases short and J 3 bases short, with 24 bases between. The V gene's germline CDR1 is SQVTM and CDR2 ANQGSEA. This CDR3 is CSAKRSDSSAYTEAFF. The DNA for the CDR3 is TGCAGCGCAAAACGATCCGACAGCTCGGCCTACACTGAAGCTTTCTTT.

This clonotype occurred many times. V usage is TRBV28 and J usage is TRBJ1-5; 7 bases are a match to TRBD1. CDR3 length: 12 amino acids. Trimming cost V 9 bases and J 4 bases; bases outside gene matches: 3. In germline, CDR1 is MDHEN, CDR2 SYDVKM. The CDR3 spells CASNRGNQPQHF. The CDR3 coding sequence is TGTGCCAGTAACAGGGGAAATCAGCCCCAGCATTTT.

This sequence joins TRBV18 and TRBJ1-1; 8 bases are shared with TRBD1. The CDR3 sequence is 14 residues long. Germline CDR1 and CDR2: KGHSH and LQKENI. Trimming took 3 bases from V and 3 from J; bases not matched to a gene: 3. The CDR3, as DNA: TGTGCCAGCTCACCTACGGACAGGGACACTGAAGCTTTCTTT. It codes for CASSPTDRDTEAFF.

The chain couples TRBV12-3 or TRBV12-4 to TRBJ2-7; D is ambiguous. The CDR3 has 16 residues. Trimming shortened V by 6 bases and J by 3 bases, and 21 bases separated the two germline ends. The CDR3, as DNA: TGTGCCAGCAGCCCAGTTCGAGAGGACCTGTACTACGAGCAGTACTTC. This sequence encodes CASSPVREDLYYEQYF.

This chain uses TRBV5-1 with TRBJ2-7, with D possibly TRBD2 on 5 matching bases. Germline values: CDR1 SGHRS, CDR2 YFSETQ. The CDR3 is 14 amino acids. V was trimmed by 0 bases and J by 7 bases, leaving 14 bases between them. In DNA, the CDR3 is TGCGCCAGCAGCTTGGGGCCGCAGTCGGGGGAGCAGTACTTC. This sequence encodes CASSLGPQSGEQYF.

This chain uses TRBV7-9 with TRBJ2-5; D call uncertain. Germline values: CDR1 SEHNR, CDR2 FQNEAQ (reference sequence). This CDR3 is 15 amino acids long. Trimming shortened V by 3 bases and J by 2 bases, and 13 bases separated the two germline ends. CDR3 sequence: CASSFLGRRQETQYF. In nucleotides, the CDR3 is TGTGCCAGCAGCTTTCTTGGCCGACGGCAAGAGACCCAGTACTTC.

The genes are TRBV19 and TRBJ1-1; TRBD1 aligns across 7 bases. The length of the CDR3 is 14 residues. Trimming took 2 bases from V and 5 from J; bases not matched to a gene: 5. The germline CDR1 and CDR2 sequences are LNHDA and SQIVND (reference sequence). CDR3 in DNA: TGTGCCAGTAGTATAAAGACAGGGAGGACTGAAGCTTTCTTT. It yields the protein CASSIKTGRTEAFF.

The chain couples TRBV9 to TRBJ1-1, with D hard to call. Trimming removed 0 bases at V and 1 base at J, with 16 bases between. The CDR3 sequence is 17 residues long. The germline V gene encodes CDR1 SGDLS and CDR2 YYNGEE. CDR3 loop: CASSVGPGGGPNTEAFF. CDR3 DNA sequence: TGTGCCAGCAGCGTAGGTCCCGGCGGAGGGCCGAACACTGAAGCTTTCTTT.

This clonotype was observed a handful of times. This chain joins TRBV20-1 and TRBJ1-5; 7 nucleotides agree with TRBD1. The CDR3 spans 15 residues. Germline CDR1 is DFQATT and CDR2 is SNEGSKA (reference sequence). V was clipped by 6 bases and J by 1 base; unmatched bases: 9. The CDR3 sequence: CSATTGIQSNQPQHF. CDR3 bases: TGCAGTGCCACGACAGGGATCCAGAGCAATCAGCCCCAGCATTTT.

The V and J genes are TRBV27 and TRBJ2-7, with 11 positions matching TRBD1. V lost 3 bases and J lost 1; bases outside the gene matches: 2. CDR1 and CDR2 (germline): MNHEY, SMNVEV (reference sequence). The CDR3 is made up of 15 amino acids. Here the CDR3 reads CASSFGQGASYEQYF. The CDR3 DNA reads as TGTGCCAGCAGTTTCGGACAGGGGGCTTCCTACGAGCAGTACTTC.

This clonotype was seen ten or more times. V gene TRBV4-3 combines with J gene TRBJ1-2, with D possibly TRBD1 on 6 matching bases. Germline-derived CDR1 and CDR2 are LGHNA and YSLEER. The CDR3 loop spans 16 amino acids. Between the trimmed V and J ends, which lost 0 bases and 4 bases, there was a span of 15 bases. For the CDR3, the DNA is TGCGCCAGCAGCCAAGAGACGGGGGCGGGAAGCTATGGCTACACCTTC. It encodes CASSQETGAGSYGYTF.

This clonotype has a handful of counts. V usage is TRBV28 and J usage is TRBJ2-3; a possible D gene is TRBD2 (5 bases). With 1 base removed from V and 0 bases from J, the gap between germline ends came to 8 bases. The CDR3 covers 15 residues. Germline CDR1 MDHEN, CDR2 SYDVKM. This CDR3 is CASSLFSSSTDTQYF. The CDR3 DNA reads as TGTGCCAGCAGTTTATTCTCTAGCAGCACAGATACGCAGTATTTT.

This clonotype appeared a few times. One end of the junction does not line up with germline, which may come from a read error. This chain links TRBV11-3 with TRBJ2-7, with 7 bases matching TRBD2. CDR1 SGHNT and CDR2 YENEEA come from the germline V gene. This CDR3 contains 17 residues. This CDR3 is CASSLRREGRNSYEQCF. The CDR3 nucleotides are TGTGCCAGCAGCTTAAGGAGGGAGGGCCGTAATTCCTACGAGCAGTGCTTC. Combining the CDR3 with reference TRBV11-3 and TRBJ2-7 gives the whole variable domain EAGVVQSPRYKIIEKKQPVAFWCNPISGHNTLYWYLQNLGQGPELLIRYENEEAVDDSQLPKDRFSAERLKGVDSTLKIQPAELGDSAVYLCASSLRREGRNSYEQCFGPGTRLTVT.

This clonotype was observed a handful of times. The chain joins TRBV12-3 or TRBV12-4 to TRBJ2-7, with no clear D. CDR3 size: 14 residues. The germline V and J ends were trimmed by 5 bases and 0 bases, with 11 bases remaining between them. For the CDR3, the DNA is TGTGCCAGCAGTGCTTTTTTGGGCTCCTACGAGCAGTACTTC. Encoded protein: CASSAFLGSYEQYF.

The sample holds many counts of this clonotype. For the CDR3, the DNA is TGTGCCAGCAGTGAGCGGACAGCCGGAGTCCCGGGGTACACTGAAGCTTTCTTT. Its translation: CASSERTAGVPGYTEAFF. The V gene is TRBV28, the J gene TRBJ1-1; weak D call: TRBD1 (6 bases). V dropped 5 bases and J dropped 3 bases, with 25 bases sitting between them. Germline loops: CDR1 MDHEN, CDR2 SYDVKM. The CDR3 extends over 18 amino acids.

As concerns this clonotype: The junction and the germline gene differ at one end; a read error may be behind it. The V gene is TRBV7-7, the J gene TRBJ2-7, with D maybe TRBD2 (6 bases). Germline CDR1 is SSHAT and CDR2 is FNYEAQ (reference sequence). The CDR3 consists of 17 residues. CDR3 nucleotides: TGTGCTAGCAGCTTAGGAGCAGGACTATCGAGCTCCTACGAGCAGTACTTC. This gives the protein CASSLGAGLSSSYEQYF.

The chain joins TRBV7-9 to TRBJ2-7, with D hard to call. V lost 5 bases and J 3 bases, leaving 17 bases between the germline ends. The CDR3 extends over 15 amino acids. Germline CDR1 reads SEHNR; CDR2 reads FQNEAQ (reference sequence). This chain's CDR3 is CASSPPVARIYEQYF. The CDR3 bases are TGTGCCAGCAGCCCCCCCGTGGCTAGGATCTACGAGCAGTACTTC.

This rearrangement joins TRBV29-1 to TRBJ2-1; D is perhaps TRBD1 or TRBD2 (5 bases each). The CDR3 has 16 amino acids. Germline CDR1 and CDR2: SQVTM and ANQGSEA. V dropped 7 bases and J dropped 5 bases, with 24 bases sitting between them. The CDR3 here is CSAEGMSGSLDNEQFF. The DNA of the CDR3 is TGCAGCGCCGAGGGGATGAGCGGATCTCTGGACAATGAGCAGTTCTTC.

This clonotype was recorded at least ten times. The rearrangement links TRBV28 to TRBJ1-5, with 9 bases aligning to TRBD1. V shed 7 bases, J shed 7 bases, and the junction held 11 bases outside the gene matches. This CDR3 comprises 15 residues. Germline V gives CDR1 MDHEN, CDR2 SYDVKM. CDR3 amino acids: CASNVPGQGVQPQHF. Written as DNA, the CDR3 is TGTGCCAGCAATGTCCCGGGACAGGGAGTGCAGCCCCAGCATTTT.

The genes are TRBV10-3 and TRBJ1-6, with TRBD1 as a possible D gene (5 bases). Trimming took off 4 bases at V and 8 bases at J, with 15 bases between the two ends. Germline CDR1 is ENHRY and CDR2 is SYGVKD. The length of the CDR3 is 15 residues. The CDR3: CAISGDITRDSPLHF. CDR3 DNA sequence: TGTGCCATCAGTGGTGATATAACCAGGGATTCACCCCTCCACTTT.

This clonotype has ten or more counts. The DNA of the CDR3 is TGTGCCAGCAGTGAATGGGCAGGGGGTTGGGACACTGAAGCTTTCTTT. Translated: CASSEWAGGWDTEAFF. V is TRBV6-1 and J is TRBJ1-1; TRBD1 aligns across 7 bases. CDR3 size: 16 residues. V was pared by 2 bases and J by 3 bases, with 9 bases of the junction left unmatched. From germline, CDR1 is MNHNS and CDR2 SASEGT.

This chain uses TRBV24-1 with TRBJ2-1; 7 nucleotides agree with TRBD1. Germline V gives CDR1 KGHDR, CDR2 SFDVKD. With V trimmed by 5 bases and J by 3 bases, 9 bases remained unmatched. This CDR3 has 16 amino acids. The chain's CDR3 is CATSGMTGPDYNEQFF. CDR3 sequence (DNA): TGTGCCACCAGTGGGATGACAGGGCCGGACTACAATGAGCAGTTCTTC.

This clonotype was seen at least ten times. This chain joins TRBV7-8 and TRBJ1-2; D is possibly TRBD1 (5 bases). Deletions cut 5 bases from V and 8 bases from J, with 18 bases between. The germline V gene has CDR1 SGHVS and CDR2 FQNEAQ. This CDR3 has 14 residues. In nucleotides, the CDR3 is TGTGCCAGCAGCAGTCGAGGGGATTTCTGGGGCTACACCTTC. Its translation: CASSSRGDFWGYTF.

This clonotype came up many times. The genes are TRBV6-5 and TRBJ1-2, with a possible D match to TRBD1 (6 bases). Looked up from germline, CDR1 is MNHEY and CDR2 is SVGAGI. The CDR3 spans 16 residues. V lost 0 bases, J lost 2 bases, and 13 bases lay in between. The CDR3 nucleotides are TGTGCCAGCAGTTACTCGAAGCAGGGGCGCAACTATGGCTACACCTTC. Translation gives CASSYSKQGRNYGYTF.

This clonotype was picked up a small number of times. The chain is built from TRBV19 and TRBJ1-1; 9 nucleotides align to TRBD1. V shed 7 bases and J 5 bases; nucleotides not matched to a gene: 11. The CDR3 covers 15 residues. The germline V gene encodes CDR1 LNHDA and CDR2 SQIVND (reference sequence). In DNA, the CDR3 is TGTGCCAGTACTACAGGGGGCACGGCCAGGACTGAAGCTTTCTTT. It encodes CASTTGGTARTEAFF.

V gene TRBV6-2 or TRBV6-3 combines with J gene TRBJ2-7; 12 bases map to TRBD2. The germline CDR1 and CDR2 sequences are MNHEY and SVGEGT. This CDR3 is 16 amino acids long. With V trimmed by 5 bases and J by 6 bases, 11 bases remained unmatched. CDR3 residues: CASSLPSGRATREQYF. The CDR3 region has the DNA TGTGCCAGCAGTCTACCTAGCGGGAGGGCCACCCGCGAGCAGTACTTC.

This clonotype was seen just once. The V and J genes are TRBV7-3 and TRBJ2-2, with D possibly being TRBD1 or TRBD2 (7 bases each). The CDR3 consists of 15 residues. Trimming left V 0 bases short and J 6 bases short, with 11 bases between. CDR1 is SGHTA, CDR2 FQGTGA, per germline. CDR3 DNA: TGTGCCAGCAGCTTAACGCCAGGGGGGGCCGGGGAGCTGTTTTTT. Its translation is CASSLTPGGAGELFF. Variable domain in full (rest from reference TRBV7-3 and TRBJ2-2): GAGVSQTPSNKVTEKGKYVELRCDPISGHTALYWYRQSLGQGPEFLIYFQGTGAADDSGLPNDRFFAVRPEGSVSTLKIQRTERGDSAVYLCASSLTPGGAGELFFGEGSRLTVL.

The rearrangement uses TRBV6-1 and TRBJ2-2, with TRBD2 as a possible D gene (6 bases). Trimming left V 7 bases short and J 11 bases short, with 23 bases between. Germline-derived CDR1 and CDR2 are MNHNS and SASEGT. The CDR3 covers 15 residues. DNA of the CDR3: TGTGCCAGCAAGGCCCTATTAGGGAACGCGGGAGAGCTGTTTTTT. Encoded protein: CASKALLGNAGELFF.

CDR3 protein: CASSYSWTLSSYNEQFF. In DNA form, the CDR3 reads TGTGCCAGCAGTTACTCATGGACCCTGAGCTCCTACAATGAGCAGTTCTTC. The V and J genes are TRBV6-5 and TRBJ2-1; no reliable D call. Germline assignment: CDR1 MNHEY and CDR2 SVGAGI. The V end lost 0 bases, the J end lost 0 bases, and 12 bases lay between the germline ends. This CDR3 comprises 17 residues.